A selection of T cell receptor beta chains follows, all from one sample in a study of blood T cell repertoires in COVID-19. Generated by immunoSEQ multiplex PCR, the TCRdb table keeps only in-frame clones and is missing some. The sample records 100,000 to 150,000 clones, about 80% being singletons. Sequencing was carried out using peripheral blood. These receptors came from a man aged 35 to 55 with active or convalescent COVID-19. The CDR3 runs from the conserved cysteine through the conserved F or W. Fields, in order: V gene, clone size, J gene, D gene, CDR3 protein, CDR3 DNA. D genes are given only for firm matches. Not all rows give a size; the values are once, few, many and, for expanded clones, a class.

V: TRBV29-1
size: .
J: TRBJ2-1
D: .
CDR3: CSEGGDSNEQFF
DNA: TGCAGCGAAGGGGGGGACTCCAATGAGCAGTTCTTC

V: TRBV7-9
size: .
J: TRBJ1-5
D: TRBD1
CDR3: CASSLATGGAKSQPQHF
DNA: TGTGCCAGCAGCTTAGCGACAGGGGGCGCCAAGAGTCAGCCCCAGCATTTT

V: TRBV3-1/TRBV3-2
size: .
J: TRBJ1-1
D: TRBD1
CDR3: CASSLRQGIAAFF
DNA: TGTGCCAGCAGCCTAAGACAGGGTATCGCGGCTTTCTTT

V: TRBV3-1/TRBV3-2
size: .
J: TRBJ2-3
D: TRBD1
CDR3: CASSSSGGPRDTQYF
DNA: TGTGCCAGCAGCTCCTCAGGGGGCCCGAGGGATACGCAGTATTTT

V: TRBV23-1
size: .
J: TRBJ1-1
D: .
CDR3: CASSLGRQFGAFF
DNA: TGCGCCAGCAGTCTCGGACGACAGTTCGGAGCTTTCTTT

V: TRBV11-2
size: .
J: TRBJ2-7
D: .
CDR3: CASSPRGSGAGRQYF
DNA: TGTGCCAGCAGCCCAAGGGGGAGTGGAGCGGGAAGGCAGTACTTC

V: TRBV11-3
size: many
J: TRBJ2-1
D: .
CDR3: CASSLDRSPSYNEQFF
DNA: TGTGCCAGCAGCTTAGATCGGTCTCCTTCCTACAATGAGCAGTTCTTC

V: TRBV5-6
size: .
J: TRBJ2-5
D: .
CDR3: CASSLREWETQYF
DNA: TGTGCCAGCAGCTTGAGGGAGTGGGAGACCCAGTACTTC

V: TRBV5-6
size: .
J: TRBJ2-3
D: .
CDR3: CASIQGKGTTQYF
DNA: TGTGCCAGCATCCAGGGTAAGGGGACAACGCAGTATTTT

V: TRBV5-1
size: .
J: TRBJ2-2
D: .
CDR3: CASNYGGQGANTGELFF
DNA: TGCGCCAGCAACTATGGGGGGCAGGGGGCGAACACCGGGGAGCTGTTTTTT

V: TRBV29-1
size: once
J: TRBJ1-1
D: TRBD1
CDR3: CSAGGQGAAEAFF
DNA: TGCAGCGCCGGGGGGCAGGGGGCGGCTGAAGCTTTCTTT

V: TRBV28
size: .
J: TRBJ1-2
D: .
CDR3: CASSSTQKGGSGGYTF
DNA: TGTGCCAGCAGTTCTACCCAAAAGGGGGGGTCGGGTGGCTACACCTTC

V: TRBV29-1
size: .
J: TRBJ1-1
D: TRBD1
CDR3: CSFPGTGNSAEAFF
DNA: TGCAGCTTTCCCGGGACAGGGAACTCCGCTGAAGCTTTCTTT

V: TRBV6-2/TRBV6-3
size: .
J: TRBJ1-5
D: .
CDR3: CASSPHGQVDGNQPQHF
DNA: TGTGCCAGCAGCCCACATGGCCAGGTTGATGGCAATCAGCCCCAGCATTTT

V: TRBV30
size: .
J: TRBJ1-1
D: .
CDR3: CAWCPKPRTEAFF
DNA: TGTGCCTGGTGCCCTAAGCCGAGAACTGAAGCTTTCTTT

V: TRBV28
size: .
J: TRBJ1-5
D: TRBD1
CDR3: CASSPRTGGQSNQPQHF
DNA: TGTGCCAGCAGCCCACGAACAGGGGGTCAGAGCAATCAGCCCCAGCATTTT

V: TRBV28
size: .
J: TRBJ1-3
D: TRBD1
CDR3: CASSLGQLFSGNTIYF
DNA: TGTGCCAGCAGCCTGGGACAGCTCTTCTCTGGAAACACCATATATTTT

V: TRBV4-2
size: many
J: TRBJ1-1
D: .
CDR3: CASSREPTEAFF
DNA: TGTGCCAGCAGCCGGGAGCCGACTGAAGCTTTCTTT

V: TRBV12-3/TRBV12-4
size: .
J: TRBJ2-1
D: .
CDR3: CASVGLADNEQFF
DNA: TGTGCCAGCGTAGGCCTAGCAGACAATGAGCAGTTCTTC

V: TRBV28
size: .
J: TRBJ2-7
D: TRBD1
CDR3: CASSFLDRGWEQYF
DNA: TGTGCCAGCAGTTTCTTAGACAGGGGTTGGGAGCAGTACTTC

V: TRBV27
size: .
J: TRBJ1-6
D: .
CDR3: CASSLGSSYNSPLHF
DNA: TGTGCCAGCAGTTTGGGGAGCTCCTATAATTCACCCCTCCACTTT

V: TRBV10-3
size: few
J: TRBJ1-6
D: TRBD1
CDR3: CAISDPLGQGVSPLHF
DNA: TGTGCCATCAGTGACCCCCTAGGACAGGGAGTTTCACCCCTCCACTTT

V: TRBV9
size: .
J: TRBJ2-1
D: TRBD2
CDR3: CASSASGSPYNEQFF
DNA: TGTGCCAGCAGCGCGAGCGGGAGTCCCTACAATGAGCAGTTCTTC

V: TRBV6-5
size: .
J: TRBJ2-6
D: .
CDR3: CASRHRGANVLTF
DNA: TGTGCCAGCAGGCACAGGGGGGCCAACGTCCTGACTTTC

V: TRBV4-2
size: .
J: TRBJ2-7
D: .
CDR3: CASSQERAPTYEQYF
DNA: TGTGCCAGCAGCCAAGAGAGGGCACCCACCTACGAGCAGTACTTC

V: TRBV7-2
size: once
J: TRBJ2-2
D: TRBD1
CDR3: CASSPDRVELFF
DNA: TGTGCCAGCAGCCCTGACAGGGTCGAGCTGTTTTTT

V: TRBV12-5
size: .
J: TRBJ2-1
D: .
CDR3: CASGLDPPGRGVFNEQFF
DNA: TGTGCTAGTGGTTTGGACCCTCCTGGTCGCGGGGTTTTCAATGAGCAGTTCTTC